These 31 T cell receptor beta chains share one sample of origin, sequenced in a study of blood T cell repertoires in COVID-19. Produced via immunoSEQ multiplex PCR; TCRdb's table is partial and in-frame only. The sample records about 210,000 clones, around 83% being singletons. Sequencing input: peripheral blood. These receptors were obtained from a man aged 45-65 years with active or convalescent COVID-19.

The rearrangement uses TRBV11-3 and TRBJ2-2, with unresolved D. This CDR3 is built from 13 residues. Trimming removed 3 bases from V and 4 bases from J, with 6 bases in between. From germline, CDR1 is SGHNT and CDR2 YENEEA. This CDR3 is CASSFSSTGELFF. CDR3 DNA sequence: TGTGCCAGCAGCTTTAGTAGCACCGGGGAGCTGTTTTTT.

The V and J genes are TRBV10-2 and TRBJ1-2; tentative D call: TRBD1 (5 bases). V lost 3 bases, J lost 4 bases, and 9 bases lay in between. The germline CDR1 and CDR2 sequences are WSHSY and SAAADI. The CDR3 is 13 residues long. CDR3 DNA: TGCGCCAGCAGTGAAGGGGCCTTCTATGGCTACACCTTC. This sequence encodes CASSEGAFYGYTF.

This clone has just a few counts. V is TRBV5-6 and J is TRBJ1-2, with a possible D match to TRBD1 (6 bases). The CDR3 contains 13 residues. Germline V gives CDR1 SGHDT, CDR2 YYEEEE. V lost 5 bases and J lost 7, with 15 bases in between. The CDR3 region has the DNA TGTGCCAGCAGTTTACAGGGAGTGGGTGGCTACACCTTC. Protein sequence: CASSLQGVGGYTF.

This chain links TRBV19 with TRBJ2-1; 13 nucleotides agree with TRBD2. Germline CDR1 and CDR2: LNHDA and SQIVND (reference sequence). V dropped 6 bases and J dropped 7; count of bases not matched to a gene: 6. This CDR3 region has 15 residues. CDR3 residues: CASSWTSGSFNEQFF. The CDR3, as DNA: TGTGCCAGTAGCTGGACTAGCGGGAGTTTTAATGAGCAGTTCTTC.

This clone was seen just once. The chain couples TRBV7-3 to TRBJ2-2, with a possible D match to TRBD2 (6 bases). Trimming cost V 7 bases and J 3 bases, with 12 bases left between them. Germline assignment: CDR1 SGHTA and CDR2 FQGTGA. The CDR3 has 14 amino acids. CDR3 in DNA: TGTGCCAGCATGAGAGGCGGGGACACCGGGGAGCTGTTTTTT. Protein: CASMRGGDTGELFF.

The V call is TRBV5-1, the J call TRBJ2-3; 8 positions match TRBD2. CDR1 is SGHRS and CDR2 is YFSETQ in the germline V gene. The trim removed 5 bases at V and 6 bases at J, leaving 8 bases unmatched. The CDR3 length is 14 residues. The DNA of the CDR3 is TGCGCCAGCAGTGGCGGGGGGTCGTGGGATACGCAGTATTTT. It encodes CASSGGGSWDTQYF.

This rearrangement joins TRBV28 to TRBJ2-5; D remains unclear. V was shortened by 6 bases and J by 7 bases, with 6 bases between the two germline ends. CDR3 length equals 10 residues. The germline V gene has CDR1 MDHEN and CDR2 SYDVKM. DNA for the CDR3: TGTGCCAGCAGCTCGGGGACCCAGTACTTC. Its translation: CASSSGTQYF.

The J gene is TRBJ1-4, the V gene TRBV11-2, with D hard to call. Germline V gives CDR1 SGHAT, CDR2 FQNNGV. The CDR3 totals 12 residues. V was cut by 0 bases and J by 6 bases, with 2 bases left in between. CDR3 sequence reads: CASSLDDEKLFF. CDR3 nucleotides: TGTGCCAGCAGCTTAGACGATGAAAAACTGTTTTTT.

The chain links TRBV10-3 to TRBJ1-2, with TRBD1 identical over 11 bases. Per germline, CDR1 ENHRY and CDR2 SYGVKD. The CDR3 runs to 14 residues. The V gene end was trimmed by 2 bases and the J gene end by 8 bases; junction bases not matched to a gene: 4. DNA for the CDR3: TGTGCCATCAGTGAGGCCGGGACAGGGGGAGGCTACACCTTC. It specifies CAISEAGTGGGYTF.

The chain recombines TRBV5-1 with TRBJ1-4; D not resolved. The germline V gene has CDR1 SGHRS and CDR2 YFSETQ. CDR3 length: 17 residues. Between the trimmed V and J ends, which lost 0 bases and 3 bases, there was a span of 15 bases. This CDR3 is CASSLAASGRPNEKLFF. In DNA, the CDR3 is TGCGCCAGCAGCTTGGCCGCCAGCGGCAGACCTAATGAAAAACTGTTTTTT.

This clone was detected only a few times. The gene calls are TRBV27 and TRBJ1-2; the match to TRBD1 covers 7 bases. Germline CDR1 is MNHEY and CDR2 is SMNVEV (reference sequence). This CDR3 is 16 amino acids long. V shed 2 bases and J 5 bases; nucleotides not matched to a gene: 11. The CDR3 sequence: CASSLRYRGFLYGYTF. As DNA, the CDR3 is TGTGCCAGCAGTTTAAGGTACAGGGGATTCCTGTATGGCTACACCTTC.

The chain carries TRBV4-3 and TRBJ2-1; possible D gene TRBD2, 6 bases. This CDR3 has 13 amino acids. V was clipped by 3 bases and J by 7 bases, with 10 bases between them. Per germline, CDR1 LGHNA and CDR2 YSLEER. The CDR3 DNA reads as TGCGCCAGCAGCCACGCCCGGGGGAATGAGCAGTTCTTC. As protein: CASSHARGNEQFF.

In DNA form, the CDR3 reads TGCAGTGCTATTAAGGGAGGTGAGCAGTTCTTC. Its protein is CSAIKGGEQFF. The rearrangement joins TRBV20-1 to TRBJ2-1; TRBD2 might be the D (6 bases). The CDR3 contains 11 residues. V was cut by 4 bases and J by 9 bases, with 10 bases left in between. Per germline, CDR1 DFQATT and CDR2 SNEGSKA (reference sequence).

The V call is TRBV27, the J call TRBJ1-1; D unclear. Germline CDR1 and CDR2: MNHEY and SMNVEV (reference sequence). This CDR3 region has 15 residues. V was cut by 3 bases and J by 1 base, with 12 bases left in between. CDR3 nucleotide sequence: TGTGCCAGCAGTTTTTCCCCGACGGGGAACACTGAAGCTTTCTTT. Encoded protein: CASSFSPTGNTEAFF.

This clone was seen a single time. The rearrangement joins TRBV9 to TRBJ1-2; 8 bases line up with TRBD1. V gave up 0 bases and J gave up 5 bases; unmatched junction bases: 9. This CDR3 has 16 residues. The germline V gene encodes CDR1 SGDLS and CDR2 YYNGEE. The CDR3, as DNA: TGTGCCAGCAGCGTAGGGTTCCGGGGACAGGAGTATGGCTACACCTTC. Protein product: CASSVGFRGQEYGYTF.

The chain combines TRBV20-1 with TRBJ1-1, with a possible D match to TRBD1 (5 bases). CDR3 length: 11 residues. Germline CDR1 and CDR2: DFQATT and SNEGSKA (reference sequence). V lost 2 bases to trimming and J lost 11 bases, with 12 bases between them. CDR3 bases: TGCAGTGCTAGATCGGCCCGGGGGGCTTTCTTT. This translates into CSARSARGAFF.

J is TRBJ2-1 and V is TRBV28, with 10 bases identical to TRBD2. CDR3 length: 16 amino acids. V shed 5 bases and J 7 bases; nucleotides not matched to a gene: 11. Germline V gene sequence: CDR1 MDHEN, CDR2 SYDVKM. The CDR3 is CASSLPGLAEGNEQFF. The CDR3 nucleotides are TGTGCCAGCAGTCTTCCCGGACTAGCGGAAGGGAATGAGCAGTTCTTC.

This chain joins TRBV12-3 or TRBV12-4 and TRBJ2-4; TRBD2 matches at 7 bases. CDR3 length equals 12 residues. V was clipped by 3 bases and J by 8 bases; unmatched bases: 1. CDR3 DNA sequence: TGTGCCAGCAGTTTTGGGGGGGACATTCAGTACTTC. Amino acids: CASSFGGDIQYF.

This clone occurred a few times. The V call is TRBV27, the J call TRBJ1-6, with D unclear. The CDR3 runs to 14 residues. Trimming took off 5 bases at V and 0 bases at J, with 5 bases between the two ends. Germline V gene data show CDR1 as MNHEY and CDR2 as SMNVEV (reference sequence). CDR3 sequence reads: CASSVRSYNSPLHF. CDR3 in DNA: TGTGCCAGCAGTGTCCGCTCCTATAATTCACCCCTCCACTTT.

The rearrangement joins TRBV7-6 to TRBJ1-4; 7 nucleotides match TRBD1. V trimming: 5 bases; J trimming: 5 bases; junction bases outside the gene matches: 8. From germline, CDR1 is SGHVS and CDR2 FNYEAQ. The CDR3 spans 15 residues. The CDR3 bases are TGTGCCAGCAGCCCCGAGACAGGGTTAAATGAAAAACTGTTTTTT. Amino acids: CASSPETGLNEKLFF.

This clone was seen at least ten times. J is TRBJ1-6 and V is TRBV10-2, with 7 bases lining up with TRBD1. V shed 6 bases and J 12 bases; nucleotides not matched to a gene: 8. In germline, CDR1 is WSHSY, CDR2 SAAADI. This CDR3 has 13 residues. The DNA for the CDR3 is TGCGCCAGCAGCGGGGACAGCGCTAGACCCCTCCACTTT. This gives the protein CASSGDSARPLHF.

V and J are TRBV18 and TRBJ1-6; D unresolved. Trimming cost V 1 base and J 4 bases, with 11 bases left between them. CDR1 is KGHSH and CDR2 is LQKENI in the germline V gene. The CDR3 is made up of 16 amino acids. DNA for the CDR3: TGTGCCAGCTCACCACAATCTAAAGCTTATAATTCACCCCTCCACTTT. Protein sequence: CASSPQSKAYNSPLHF.

The genes are TRBV19 and TRBJ2-7; unclear D gene. The CDR3 runs to 11 residues. Trimming took off 8 bases at V and 2 bases at J, with 7 bases between the two ends. Per the germline V gene, CDR1 is LNHDA and CDR2 is SQIVND (reference sequence). DNA for the CDR3: TGTGCCAGTGGGCAAACCTACGAGCAGTACTTC. Amino acids: CASGQTYEQYF.

The chain employs TRBV7-8 and TRBJ1-3; possible D gene TRBD1, 6 bases. CDR3 length equals 16 residues. The V end was cut by 1 base, the J end by 0 bases, with 10 bases between. Germline CDR1 is SGHVS and CDR2 is FQNEAQ. The CDR3 DNA is TGTGCCAGCAGCTTAGACGGCAGGGGCTCTGGAAACACCATATATTTT. Translating it yields CASSLDGRGSGNTIYF.

The rearrangement uses TRBV25-1 and TRBJ1-6; no firm D call. V gave up 7 bases and J gave up 7 bases, with 11 bases separating them. Per the germline V gene, CDR1 is MGHDK and CDR2 is SYGVNS. The CDR3 covers 13 residues. The CDR3 bases are TGTGCCAGCACCCCCGCAGGAAATTCACCCCTCCACTTT. Translated, it gives CASTPAGNSPLHF.

The chain uses TRBV19 and TRBJ1-2, with D perhaps matching TRBD1 (6 bases). V lost 3 bases to trimming and J lost 2 bases, with 19 bases between them. The CDR3 length is 17 residues. Germline lookup yields CDR1 LNHDA and CDR2 SQIVND (reference sequence). Written as DNA, the CDR3 is TGTGCCAGTAGTATCACAGGGAACCTCCAGATCAACTATGGCTACACCTTC. Its protein is CASSITGNLQINYGYTF. Looking up the rest from reference TRBV19 and TRBJ1-2 gives the full variable domain: DGGITQSPKYLFRKEGQNVTLSCEQNLNHDAMYWYRQDPGQGLRLIYYSQIVNDFQKGDIAEGYSVSREKKESFPLTVTSAQKNPTAFYLCASSITGNLQINYGYTFGSGTRLTVV.

The rearrangement joins TRBV6-4 to TRBJ2-1; 9 bases align to TRBD2. The CDR3 extends over 17 amino acids. Germline values: CDR1 MRHNA, CDR2 SNTAGT. With V trimmed by 4 bases and J by 2 bases, 9 bases remained unmatched. In DNA form, the CDR3 reads TGTGCCAGCAGTGTTAGAGCGGGGGGTTATACCTACAATGAGCAGTTCTTC. This sequence encodes CASSVRAGGYTYNEQFF.

The rearrangement uses TRBV24-1 and TRBJ2-7; D might be TRBD2 (5 bases). Germline CDR1 is KGHDR and CDR2 is SFDVKD. Deletions cut 3 bases from V and 7 bases from J, with 12 bases between. There are 13 residues in the CDR3. CDR3 loop: CATSDPLRGEQYF. Written as DNA, the CDR3 is TGTGCCACCAGTGATCCCCTCCGCGGGGAGCAGTACTTC.

The V gene is TRBV2, the J gene TRBJ2-5; the D gene is possibly TRBD1 (5 bases). V lost 4 bases to trimming and J lost 0 bases, with 6 bases between them. This CDR3 has 13 residues. Germline V gives CDR1 SNHLY, CDR2 FYNNEI. CDR3 in DNA: TGTGCCAGCAGTGGGACAAACCAAGAGACCCAGTACTTC. As protein: CASSGTNQETQYF.

DNA for the CDR3: TGTGCCTGGAGTGGAGGCGGGAAGAGCTCCTACGAGCAGTACTTC. Amino acid sequence: CAWSGGGKSSYEQYF. The chain combines TRBV30 with TRBJ2-7, with TRBD2 as a possible D gene (6 bases). Germline V gene lookup returns CDR1 GTSNPN and CDR2 SVGIG (reference sequence). The length of the CDR3 is 15 residues. The V end lost 1 base, the J end lost 0 bases, and 13 bases lay between the germline ends. The full variable domain, its missing parts supplied by reference TRBV30 and TRBJ2-7, is SQTIHQWPATLVQPVGSPLSLECTVEGTSNPNLYWYRQAAGRGLQLLFYSVGIGQISSEVPQNLSASRPQDRQFILSSKKLLLSDSGFYLCAWSGGGKSSYEQYFGPGTRLTVT.

The V call is TRBV20-1, the J call TRBJ1-4, with D maybe TRBD1 (6 bases). CDR1 is DFQATT, CDR2 SNEGSKA, per germline (reference sequence). The CDR3 consists of 10 residues. V lost 6 bases to trimming and J lost 8 bases, with 7 bases between them. DNA of the CDR3: TGCAGTGCCCAGGGGGAAAAACTGTTTTTT. The encoded protein is CSAQGEKLFF.